This TCR beta chain was documented in a study of post-analysis software for immune sequencing data. Study-wide results and caveats: Multiple sclerosis patients had significantly lower normalized Chao1 diversity than controls. Roughly five TRBV segments were significantly more frequent in patients than in controls. TRBV5-6, TRBV5-1 and TRBV20-1 were among these segments. Co-batched samples clustered tightly together by F measure.

The germline gives CDR1 MNHEY, CDR2 SVGEGT. The CDR3 length is 15 residues. The V gene lost 0 bases and the J gene lost 4 bases, with 12 bases spanning the gap. Only a few counts were recorded for this clonotype. Its antigen is unidentified. Incorporated into the TCR beta cDNA libraries were unique molecular identifiers, which served to reduce PCR and sequencing biases. MiXCR, applied by TCRdb to the PCR reads, yields one record per CDR3 protein. The data show about 430,000 distinct CDR3 sequences, less than 40% seen once. J is TRBJ1-2 and V is TRBV6-2 or TRBV6-3; D is unresolved. This receptor was taken from a girl aged 2-10 years with multiple sclerosis. The sequencing sample was made of blood. The CDR3 region is CASSYSAKHRYGYTF. For the CDR3, the DNA is TGTGCCAGCAGTTACTCTGCTAAACATCGCTATGGCTACACCTTC.